The text below deals with one T cell receptor (beta chain). No antigen is known for it. Trimming cost V 0 bases and J 12 bases; bases outside gene matches: 19. The CDR3 is 18 amino acids. CDR1 is SQVTM and CDR2 is ANQGSEA in the germline V gene. This entry is derived from a study of post-analysis software for immune sequencing data. Unique molecular identifiers were carried by the TCR beta cDNA libraries. TCRdb used MiXCR to reprocess the PCR reads, holding one entry per CDR3 protein. The table has fewer than 850,000 distinct CDR3 sequences, more than 45% seen once. Overall study findings and caveats: Multiple sclerosis patients showed significantly lower normalized Chao1 diversity than controls did. Comparison of patients with controls showed roughly five TRBV segments more frequent in patients, TRBV5-6, TRBV5-1 and TRBV20-1 among them.

The source of this sequence is a girl aged 10-17 years with multiple sclerosis. V usage is TRBV29-1 and J usage is TRBJ2-1, with 11 bases fitting TRBD2. The sample comprised blood. CDR3 protein: CSVEDRSPLAGGNSVQFF. The CDR3 coding sequence is TGCAGCGTTGAAGATCGATCTCCTTTAGCGGGAGGGAATTCGGTGCAGTTCTTC.